These 19 T cell receptor beta chains share one sample of origin, sequenced in a study of blood T cell repertoires in COVID-19. Produced via immunoSEQ multiplex PCR; TCRdb's table is partial and in-frame only. The sample lists roughly 220,000 clones, over 70% occurring once. Material: peripheral blood. The source of these receptors is a woman aged 70 to 79 with acute or convalescent COVID-19.

The gene calls are TRBV6-5 and TRBJ2-3; no reliable D call. The CDR3 consists of 13 residues. Trimming left V 8 bases short and J 2 bases short, with 11 bases between. CDR1 is MNHEY and CDR2 is SVGAGI in the germline V gene. This CDR3 reads CASEGSDTDTQYF. CDR3 in DNA: TGTGCCAGCGAAGGCAGCGACACAGATACGCAGTATTTT.

In its sample, this clone was seen a few times. The chain combines TRBV18 with TRBJ1-1, with 8 bases fitting TRBD1. This CDR3 is built from 15 residues. J gave up 5 bases and V 0 bases, and 5 bases lay outside the gene matches. CDR1 and CDR2 (germline): KGHSH, LQKENI. CDR3 protein: CASSPPVRGQTEAFF. In DNA form, the CDR3 reads TGTGCCAGCTCACCACCGGTCAGGGGGCAGACTGAAGCTTTCTTT. The variable domain in full, with the rest retrieved from reference TRBV18 and TRBJ1-1, is NAGVMQNPRHLVRRRGQEARLRCSPMKGHSHVYWYRQLPEEGLKFMVYLQKENIIDESGMPKERFSAEFPKEGPSILRIQQVVRGDSAAYFCASSPPVRGQTEAFFGQGTRLTVV.

The chain carries TRBV9 and TRBJ2-1, with TRBD2 identical over 10 bases. The V gene end was trimmed by 0 bases and the J gene end by 0 bases; junction bases not matched to a gene: 12. This CDR3 has 20 residues. The germline gives CDR1 SGDLS, CDR2 YYNGEE. The CDR3 reads CASSVVPSGSRGSSYNEQFF. CDR3 in DNA: TGTGCCAGCAGCGTAGTCCCTAGCGGGAGTCGGGGCAGCTCCTACAATGAGCAGTTCTTC. The full variable domain, in which reference TRBV9 and TRBJ2-1 provide the parts outside the CDR3, is DSGVTQTPKHLITATGQRVTLRCSPRSGDLSVYWYQQSLDQGLQFLIQYYNGEERAKGNILERFSAQQFPDLHSELNLSSLELGDSALYFCASSVVPSGSRGSSYNEQFFGPGTRLTVL.

This clone was seen more than once but under ten times. This chain connects TRBV7-9 to TRBJ1-2; 8 positions agree with TRBD1. J gave up 4 bases and V 7 bases, and 11 bases lay outside the gene matches. The germline V gene has CDR1 SEHNR and CDR2 FQNEAQ (reference sequence). CDR3 length equals 15 residues. This CDR3 is CASISSGGAGYGYTF. CDR3 sequence (DNA): TGTGCCAGCATCAGTTCAGGGGGCGCCGGCTATGGCTACACCTTC.

The CDR3 sequence: CASSPQGATNEKLFF. The CDR3 DNA sequence: TGTGCCAGCAGCCCTCAAGGAGCAACTAATGAAAAACTGTTTTTT. The chain uses TRBV6-2 or TRBV6-3 and TRBJ1-4; D is unresolved. The CDR3 spans 15 residues. The germline V and J ends were trimmed by 6 bases and 0 bases, with 11 bases remaining between them. CDR1 MNHEY and CDR2 SVGEGT come from the germline V gene.

The chain joins TRBV30 to TRBJ1-5; a possible D gene is TRBD1 (5 bases). Germline loops: CDR1 GTSNPN, CDR2 SVGIG (reference sequence). This CDR3 is built from 13 residues. The V gene lost 1 base and the J gene lost 11 bases, with 15 bases spanning the gap. The CDR3 nucleotides read TGTGCCTGGAGTGGACAGCAACAATCAGCCCAGCATTTT. It translates to CAWSGQQQSAQHF.

The CDR3 DNA sequence: TGTGCCAGCAGCTCGGGAGCCTTTGGGGCAGGGAACGAATACGAGCAGTACTTC. Its translation: CASSSGAFGAGNEYEQYF. This sequence joins TRBV11-2 and TRBJ2-7, with a weak D call TRBD2 (6 bases). Between the trimmed V and J ends, which lost 4 bases and 4 bases, there was a span of 26 bases. This CDR3 region has 18 residues. CDR1 and CDR2 (germline): SGHAT, FQNNGV.

The chain has TRBV3-1 (or the pseudogene TRBV3-2) and TRBJ2-3; TRBD2 aligns across 7 bases. V lost 0 bases to trimming and J lost 1 base; unmatched junction nucleotides: 4. This CDR3 region has 16 residues. Germline CDR1 is LGHDT and CDR2 is YNNKEL (reference sequence). This CDR3 is CASSQDPLAGTDTQYF. The CDR3, as DNA: TGTGCCAGCAGCCAAGATCCGCTAGCGGGCACAGATACGCAGTATTTT.

J is TRBJ2-2 and V is TRBV19, with 8 nucleotides matching TRBD1. The germline CDR1 and CDR2 sequences are LNHDA and SQIVND (reference sequence). CDR3 length equals 13 residues. With V trimmed by 9 bases and J by 7 bases, 7 bases remained unmatched. The CDR3 sequence: CASTDRGGGELFF. Here the CDR3 DNA reads TGTGCCAGCACAGACAGGGGAGGCGGGGAGCTGTTTTTT.

CDR3 region: CASSIEDTEAFF. The CDR3 DNA reads as TGTGCCAGTAGTATCGAGGATACTGAAGCTTTCTTT. The gene calls are TRBV19 and TRBJ1-1, with D unclear. The CDR3 length is 12 residues. Germline CDR1 is LNHDA and CDR2 is SQIVND (reference sequence). The ends were cut back, 3 bases at V and 5 bases at J, with 7 bases in the middle.

This chain uses TRBV7-6 with TRBJ2-3, with 7 bases lining up with TRBD1. J gave up 0 bases and V 3 bases, and 3 bases lay outside the gene matches. Per germline, CDR1 SGHVS and CDR2 FNYEAQ. This CDR3 is 15 amino acids long. CDR3 region: CASSLGQISTDTQYF. In DNA, the CDR3 is TGTGCCAGCAGCTTGGGACAGATAAGCACAGATACGCAGTATTTT.

The chain links TRBV5-1 to TRBJ2-1; the D gene is possibly TRBD2 (6 bases). This CDR3 comprises 13 residues. V lost 5 bases and J 1 base, leaving 7 bases between the germline ends. Germline CDR1 SGHRS, CDR2 YFSETQ. CDR3 in DNA: TGCGCCAGCAGTCGGGAGTCCTACAATGAGCAGTTCTTC. As protein: CASSRESYNEQFF.

The chain links TRBV19 to TRBJ2-7; 7 bases align to TRBD1. The CDR3 runs to 13 residues. With V trimmed by 4 bases and J by 4 bases, 4 bases remained unmatched. The germline CDR1 and CDR2 sequences are LNHDA and SQIVND (reference sequence). CDR3 residues: CASSNGQVYEQYF. The CDR3 region has the DNA TGTGCCAGTAGTAACGGACAGGTTTACGAGCAGTACTTC.

The V call is TRBV2, the J call TRBJ2-5, with a weak D call TRBD2 (7 bases). The CDR3 totals 13 residues. Germline V gene data show CDR1 as SNHLY and CDR2 as FYNNEI. The germline V and J ends were trimmed by 6 bases and 5 bases, with 13 bases remaining between them. CDR3 DNA sequence: TGTGCCAGCAGCTGGACTAGGGGGGAGACCCAGTACTTC. The encoded protein is CASSWTRGETQYF.

The rearrangement uses TRBV28 and TRBJ2-2, with TRBD2 matching 11 bases. The CDR3 totals 17 residues. After removal of 3 bases from V and 0 bases from J, the junction contained 3 bases not matched to a gene. Germline-derived CDR1 and CDR2 are MDHEN and SYDVKM. CDR3 amino acids: CASSFGGLAANTGELFF. In DNA, the CDR3 is TGTGCCAGCAGTTTTGGGGGACTAGCGGCGAACACCGGGGAGCTGTTTTTT.

The V gene is TRBV2, the J gene TRBJ1-6, with a possible D match to TRBD1 (6 bases). The CDR3 consists of 15 residues. Germline V gene lookup returns CDR1 SNHLY and CDR2 FYNNEI. Trimming left V 3 bases short and J 7 bases short, with 13 bases between. CDR3 sequence: CASSDGQLINSPLHF. The CDR3 region has the DNA TGTGCCAGCAGTGACGGACAGCTAATAAATTCACCCCTCCACTTT.

This clone appeared once. This sequence joins TRBV7-2 and TRBJ2-7; D is possibly TRBD1 (6 bases). Looked up from germline, CDR1 is SGHTA and CDR2 is FQGNSA. This CDR3 has 15 amino acids. V was trimmed by 2 bases and J by 0 bases, leaving 11 bases between them. CDR3: CASSLIRDNSYEQYF. The CDR3 DNA follows: TGTGCCAGCAGCTTAATCCGGGACAACTCCTACGAGCAGTACTTC.

This clone appeared a few times. One end of the junction fails to match germline, which may point to a read error. V is TRBV2 and J is TRBJ2-4; 8 bases agree with TRBD2. The CDR3 extends over 16 amino acids. Per germline, CDR1 SNHLY and CDR2 FYNNEI. CDR3 residues: CASSQAGAKAKNIQYF. Here the CDR3 DNA reads TGTGCCAGCAGTCAAGCGGGAGCAAAAGCCAAAAACATTCAGTACTTC.

The chain is built from TRBV7-9 and TRBJ2-5, with TRBD1 identical over 7 bases. The CDR3 is 13 amino acids. V trimming: 5 bases; J trimming: 5 bases; junction bases outside the gene matches: 5. Germline-derived CDR1 and CDR2 are SEHNR and FQNEAQ (reference sequence). CDR3 coding DNA: TGTGCCAGCAGCAAAACAGGGGTGGAGACCCAGTACTTC. Translation: CASSKTGVETQYF.